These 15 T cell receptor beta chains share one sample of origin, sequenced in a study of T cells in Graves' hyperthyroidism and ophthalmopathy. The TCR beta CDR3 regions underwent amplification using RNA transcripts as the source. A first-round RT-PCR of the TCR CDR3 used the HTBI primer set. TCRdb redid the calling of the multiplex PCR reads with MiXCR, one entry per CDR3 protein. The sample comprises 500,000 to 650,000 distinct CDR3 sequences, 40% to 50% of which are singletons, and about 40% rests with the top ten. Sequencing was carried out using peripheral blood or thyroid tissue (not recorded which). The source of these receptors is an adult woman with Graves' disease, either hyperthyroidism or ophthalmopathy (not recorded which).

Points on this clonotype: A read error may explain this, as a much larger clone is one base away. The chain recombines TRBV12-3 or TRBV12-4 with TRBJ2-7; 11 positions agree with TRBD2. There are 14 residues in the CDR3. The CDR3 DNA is TGTGCCGGCAGCCCCACTAGCGGGGGTTACGAGCAGTACTTC. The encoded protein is CAGSPTSGGYEQYF.

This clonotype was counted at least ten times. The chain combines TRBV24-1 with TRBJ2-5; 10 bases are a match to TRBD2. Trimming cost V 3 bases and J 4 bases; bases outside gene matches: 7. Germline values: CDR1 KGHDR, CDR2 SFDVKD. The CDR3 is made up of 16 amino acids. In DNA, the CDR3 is TGTGCCACCAGTGATGCCCGGGCTAGCGGGAGAGAGACCCAGTACTTC. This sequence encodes CATSDARASGRETQYF.

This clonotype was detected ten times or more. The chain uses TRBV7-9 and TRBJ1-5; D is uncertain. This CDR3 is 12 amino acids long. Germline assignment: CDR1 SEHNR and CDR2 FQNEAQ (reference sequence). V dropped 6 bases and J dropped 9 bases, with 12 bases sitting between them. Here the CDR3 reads CASSQAPGPQHF. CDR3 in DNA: TGTGCCAGCAGTCAAGCGCCCGGGCCCCAGCATTTT. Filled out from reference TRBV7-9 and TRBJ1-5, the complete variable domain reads DTGVSQNPRHKITKRGQNVTFRCDPISEHNRLYWYRQTLGQGPEFLTYFQNEAQLEKSRLLSDRFSAERPKGSFSTLEIQRTEQGDSAMYLCASSQAPGPQHFGDGTRLSIL.

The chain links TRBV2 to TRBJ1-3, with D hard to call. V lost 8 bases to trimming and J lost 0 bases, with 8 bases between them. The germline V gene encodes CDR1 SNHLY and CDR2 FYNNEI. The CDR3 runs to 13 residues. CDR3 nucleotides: TGTGCCAGCTATGGGAACTCTGGAAACACCATATATTTT. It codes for CASYGNSGNTIYF.

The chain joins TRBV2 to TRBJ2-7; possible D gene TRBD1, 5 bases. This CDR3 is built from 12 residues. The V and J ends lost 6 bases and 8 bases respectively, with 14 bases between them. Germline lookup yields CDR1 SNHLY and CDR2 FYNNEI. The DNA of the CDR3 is TGTGCCAGCAGCCAAGTGGCAGGGCAGCAGTACTTC. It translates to CASSQVAGQQYF.

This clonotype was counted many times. CDR3 in amino acids: CSVERHIQETQYF. For the CDR3, the DNA is TGCAGCGTTGAAAGGCATATCCAAGAGACCCAGTACTTC. The chain is built from TRBV29-1 and TRBJ2-5; D gene unclear. Germline loops: CDR1 SQVTM, CDR2 ANQGSEA. The CDR3 has 13 amino acids. Trimming left V 2 bases short and J 1 base short, with 8 bases between. The complete variable domain, with remaining parts taken from reference TRBV29-1 and TRBJ2-5, reads SAVISQKPSRDICQRGTSLTIQCQVDSQVTMMFWYRQQPGQSLTLIATANQGSEATYESGFVIDKFPISRPNLTFSTLTVSNMSPEDSSIYLCSVERHIQETQYFGPGTRLLVL.

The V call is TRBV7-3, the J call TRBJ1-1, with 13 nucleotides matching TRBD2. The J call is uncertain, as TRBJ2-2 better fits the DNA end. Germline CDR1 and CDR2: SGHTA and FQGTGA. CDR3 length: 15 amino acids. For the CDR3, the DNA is TGTGCCAGCAGCATGGGACTAGCGGGGACCGGGGAGCTGTTTTTT. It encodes CASSMGLAGTGELFF.

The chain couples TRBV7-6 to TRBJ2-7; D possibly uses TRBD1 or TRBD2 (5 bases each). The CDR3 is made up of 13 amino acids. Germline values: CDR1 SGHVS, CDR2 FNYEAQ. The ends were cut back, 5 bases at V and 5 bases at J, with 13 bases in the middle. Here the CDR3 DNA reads TGTGCCAGCAGCCAAGTTCGGGGCCACGAGCAGTACTTC. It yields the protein CASSQVRGHEQYF.

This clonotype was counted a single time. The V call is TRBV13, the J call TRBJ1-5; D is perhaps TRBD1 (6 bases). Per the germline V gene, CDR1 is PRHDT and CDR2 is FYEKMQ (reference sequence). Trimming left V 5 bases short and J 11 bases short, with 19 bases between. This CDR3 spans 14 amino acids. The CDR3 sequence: CASSEGHQLGAQHF. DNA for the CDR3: TGTGCCAGCAGCGAGGGACACCAACTTGGGGCCCAGCATTTT.

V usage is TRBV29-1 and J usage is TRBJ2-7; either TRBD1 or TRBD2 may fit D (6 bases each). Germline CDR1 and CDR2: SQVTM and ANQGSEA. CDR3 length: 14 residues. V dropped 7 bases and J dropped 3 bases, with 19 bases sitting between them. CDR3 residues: CSGGAGTQLYEQYF. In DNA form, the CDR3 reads TGCAGCGGGGGGGCCGGGACTCAGCTCTACGAGCAGTACTTC.

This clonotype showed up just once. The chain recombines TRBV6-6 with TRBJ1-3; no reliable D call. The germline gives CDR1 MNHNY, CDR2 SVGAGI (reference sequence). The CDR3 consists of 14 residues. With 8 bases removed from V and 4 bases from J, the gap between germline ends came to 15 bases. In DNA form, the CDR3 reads TGTGCCAGCGGGAGAGATATTTACGGAAACACCATATATTTT. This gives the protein CASGRDIYGNTIYF.

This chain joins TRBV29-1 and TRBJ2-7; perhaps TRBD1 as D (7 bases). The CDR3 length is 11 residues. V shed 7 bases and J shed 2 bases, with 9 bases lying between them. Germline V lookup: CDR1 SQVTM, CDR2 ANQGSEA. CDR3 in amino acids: CSGRGAYEQYF. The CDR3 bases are TGCAGCGGCAGGGGGGCCTACGAGCAGTACTTC.

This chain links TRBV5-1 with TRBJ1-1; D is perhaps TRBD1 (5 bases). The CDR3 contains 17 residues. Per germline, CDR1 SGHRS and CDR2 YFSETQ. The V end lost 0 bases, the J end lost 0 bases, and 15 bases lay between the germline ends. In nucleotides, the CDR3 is TGCGCCAGCAGCTTGGGACCTCGGGGGTTGGTGAACACTGAAGCTTTCTTT. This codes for CASSLGPRGLVNTEAFF.

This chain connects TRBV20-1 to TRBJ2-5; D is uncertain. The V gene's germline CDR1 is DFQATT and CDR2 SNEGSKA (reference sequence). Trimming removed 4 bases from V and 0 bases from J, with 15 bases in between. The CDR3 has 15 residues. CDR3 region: CSANPGPPYQETQYF. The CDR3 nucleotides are TGCAGTGCTAACCCTGGACCCCCCTACCAAGAGACCCAGTACTTC.

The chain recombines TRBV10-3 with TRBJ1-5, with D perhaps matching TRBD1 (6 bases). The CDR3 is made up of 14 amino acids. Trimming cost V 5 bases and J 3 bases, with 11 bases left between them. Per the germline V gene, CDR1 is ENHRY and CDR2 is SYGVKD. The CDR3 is CAISFRGDNQPQHF. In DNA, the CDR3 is TGTGCCATCAGTTTCAGGGGCGACAATCAGCCCCAGCATTTT.